These 9 T cell receptor beta chains were sequenced from one sample in a study of control samples from healthy donors and cancer patients. Here immunoSEQ multiplex PCR was the method, and the copy in TCRdb shows in-frame clones only, minus some. The sample lists about 160,000 clones, about 90% occurring once. The source material was blood. These receptors came from a man aged 25 to 40 in good health.

The chain carries TRBV6-1 and TRBJ2-4; D is ambiguous. This CDR3 comprises 16 residues. The V gene's germline CDR1 is MNHNS and CDR2 SASEGT. Deletions cut 1 base from V and 8 bases from J, with 18 bases between. DNA of the CDR3: TGTGCCAGCAGTGAAGTAGGAATTCTCCAAAAGGACATTCAGTACTTC. Protein sequence: CASSEVGILQKDIQYF.

The chain carries TRBV2 and TRBJ2-3; no definite D call. Trimming pared 7 bases from V and 3 bases from J, leaving 11 bases between. There are 13 residues in the CDR3. The V gene's germline CDR1 is SNHLY and CDR2 FYNNEI. CDR3 loop: CASILEGTDTQYF. In DNA, the CDR3 is TGTGCCAGCATCTTGGAAGGTACAGATACGCAGTATTTT.

The chain joins TRBV7-2 to TRBJ1-3; possibly TRBD1 for D (5 bases). The CDR3 runs to 11 residues. Germline V gene lookup returns CDR1 SGHTA and CDR2 FQGNSA. The germline V and J ends were trimmed by 5 bases and 15 bases, with 14 bases remaining between them. CDR3 DNA: TGTGCCAGCAGCCCAGTGGTGGGGACATATTTT. This codes for CASSPVVGTYF.

The gene calls are TRBV5-6 and TRBJ2-7; 8 nucleotides align to TRBD1. V shed 4 bases and J 1 base; nucleotides not matched to a gene: 10. Germline V gene data show CDR1 as SGHDT and CDR2 as YYEEEE. This CDR3 has 16 amino acids. CDR3 nucleotides: TGTGCCAGCAGCCAAAGCGACAGGGGATGGTCCTACGAGCAGTACTTC. Protein sequence: CASSQSDRGWSYEQYF.

CDR3 region: CASSLGLSSSPLHF. The CDR3 nucleotides read TGTGCCAGCAGTTTGGGACTATCTTCCTCACCCCTCCACTTT. The gene calls are TRBV6-5 and TRBJ1-6, with D perhaps matching TRBD1 (5 bases). The CDR3 is 14 residues long. V was pared by 4 bases and J by 10 bases, with 14 bases between. Per the germline V gene, CDR1 is MNHEY and CDR2 is SVGAGI.

The rearrangement joins TRBV5-6 to TRBJ1-1; a weak D match, TRBD1 (6 bases). Germline values: CDR1 SGHDT, CDR2 YYEEEE. V was shortened by 2 bases and J by 1 base, with 6 bases between the two germline ends. CDR3 length equals 13 residues. The CDR3 bases are TGTGCCAGCAGCTTACAGGGGAACACTGAAGCTTTCTTT. Residues: CASSLQGNTEAFF.

The V and J genes are TRBV21-1 and TRBJ1-1. TRBV21-1 is labeled a pseudogene. This CDR3 has 14 residues. The CDR3 region is CASSTRDGNTEAFF. The CDR3 DNA reads TGTGCCAGCAGCACACGGGACGGTAACACTGAAGCTTTCTTT.

For this clone: The junction and the germline gene differ at one end; a read error may be behind it. The same CDR3 is also encoded by other DNA sequences in this sample. The rearrangement links TRBV7-2 to TRBJ2-1; possible D gene TRBD2, 6 bases. This CDR3 comprises 15 residues. Germline CDR1 reads SGHTA; CDR2 reads FQGNSA. For the CDR3, the DNA is TGTGCCAGCAGCCTAGCGTCTAGCTCCTACAATGAGCAGTTCTTC. It is translated as CASSLASSSYNEQFF.

This sequence joins TRBV11-2 and TRBJ1-2; D unresolved. From germline, CDR1 is SGHAT and CDR2 FQNNGV. The CDR3 sequence is 12 residues long. V lost 3 bases and J lost 8, with 10 bases in between. The CDR3 nucleotides read TGTGCCAGCAGCTTGGGAGGGAACGGCTACACCTTC. Encoded protein: CASSLGGNGYTF.